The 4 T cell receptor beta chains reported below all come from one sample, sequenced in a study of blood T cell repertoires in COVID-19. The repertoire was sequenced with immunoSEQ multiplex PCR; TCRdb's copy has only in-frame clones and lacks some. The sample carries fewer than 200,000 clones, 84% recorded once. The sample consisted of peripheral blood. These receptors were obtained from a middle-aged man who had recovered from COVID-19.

DNA for the CDR3: TGCAGTGCTCTCGGAGAGACCCAGTACTTC. Protein sequence: CSALGETQYF. The chain uses TRBV20-1 and TRBJ2-5; D unclear. This CDR3 spans 10 amino acids. Germline V CDR1 and CDR2: DFQATT, SNEGSKA (reference sequence). Trimming left V 5 bases short and J 4 bases short, with 5 bases between.

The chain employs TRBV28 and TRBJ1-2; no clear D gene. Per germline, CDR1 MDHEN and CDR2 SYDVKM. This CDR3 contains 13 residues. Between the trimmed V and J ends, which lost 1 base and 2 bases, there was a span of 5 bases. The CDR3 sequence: CASSLSGNYGYTF. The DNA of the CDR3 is TGTGCCAGCAGTTTATCGGGGAACTATGGCTACACCTTC.

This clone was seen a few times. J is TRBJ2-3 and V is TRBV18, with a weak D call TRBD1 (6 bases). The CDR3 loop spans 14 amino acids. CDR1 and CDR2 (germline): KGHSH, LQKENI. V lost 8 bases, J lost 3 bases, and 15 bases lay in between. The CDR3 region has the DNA TGTGCCAGCGCCTGGGGGCAGGCTACAGATACGCAGTATTTT. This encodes CASAWGQATDTQYF.

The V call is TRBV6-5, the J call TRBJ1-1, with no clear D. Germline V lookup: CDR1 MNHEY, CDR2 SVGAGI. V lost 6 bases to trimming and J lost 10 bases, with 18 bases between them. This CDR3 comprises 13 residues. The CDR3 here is CASSTRTGVRAFF. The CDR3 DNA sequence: TGTGCCAGCAGCACCCGTACCGGGGTTCGAGCTTTCTTT.